The TCR beta chain described here comes from a study of TIL therapy for anti-PD-1-resistant metastatic lung cancer. The immunoSEQ assay was v3. This table comes from immunoSEQ multiplex PCR, and its TCRdb copy is limited to in-frame clones, with some not included. The data contain nearly 15,000 clones, roughly 82% of them singletons. The time point here: pre-treatment sample, taken before nivolumab and TIL therapy. The CDR3 totals 15 residues. V gave up 5 bases and J gave up 2 bases; unmatched junction bases: 8. Per the germline V gene, CDR1 is MDHEN and CDR2 is SYDVKM. This chain connects TRBV28 to TRBJ2-7, with TRBD1 matching 8 bases. The source was blood, collected at baseline. The TCR originated in a person between 25 and 80 years old with non-small cell lung cancer. The CDR3 loop is CASSPMLQGAYEQYF. The CDR3 DNA is TGTGCCAGCAGTCCTATGCTACAGGGGGCCTACGAGCAGTACTTC.